These T cell receptor beta chains were read from a single sample in a study of CD8+ T cells in alopecia areata. Clones were sequenced by immunoSEQ multiplex PCR, and TCRdb holds only the in-frame ones, with some missing. The sample comprises 150,000 to 200,000 clones, under 80% of which are singletons, and 1.3% rests with the top ten. The sample was CD4+ T cells sorted from blood, taken around week 47, from a patient treated with tofacitinib. The receptors shown here come from a human donor with alopecia areata. The CDR3 runs from the conserved cysteine through the conserved F or W. The D gene is left open where the match is weak. The listing skips clone size in some rows; elsewhere it reads once, few, many or a size class.

V	D	size	J	CDR3	DNA
TRBV4-3	TRBD2	-	TRBJ2-1	CASSQDRRGGFKFF	TGCGCCAGCAGCCAAGACCGGCGGGGGGGCTTCAAGTTCTTC
TRBV30	-	-	TRBJ1-2	CAWSESGTNYGYTF	TGTGCCTGGAGTGAGTCCGGTACTAACTATGGCTACACCTTC
TRBV6-5	-	-	TRBJ2-5	CASSYGFEVGETQYF	TGTGCCAGCAGTTACGGTTTCGAGGTCGGGGAGACCCAGTACTTC
TRBV7-9	-	many	TRBJ2-2	CASRSDRTNVGELFF	TGTGCCAGCAGATCTGACAGGACTAATGTCGGGGAGCTGTTTTTT
TRBV29-1	-	few	TRBJ2-5	CSVCIFEETQYF	TGCAGCGTCTGCATATTTGAAGAGACCCAGTACTTC
TRBV4-3	TRBD1	few	TRBJ2-3	CASSQERPRGTGAADTQYF	TGCGCCAGCAGCCAAGAAAGACCCCGGGGGACAGGGGCCGCAGATACGCAGTATTTT
TRBV5-1	TRBD2	few	TRBJ2-5	CASSSLTSGGETQYF	TGCGCCAGCAGCTCCCTCACTAGCGGGGGCGAGACCCAGTACTTC
TRBV25-1	-	-	TRBJ1-3	CASSEQSSGNTIYF	TGTGCCAGCAGTGAACAGAGCTCTGGAAACACCATATATTTT
TRBV7-9	-	-	TRBJ1-1	CASITFGDTEAFF	TGTGCCAGCATCACCTTTGGGGACACTGAAGCTTTCTTT
TRBV4-3	TRBD2	-	TRBJ2-3	CASSHLGTSGGTDTQYF	TGCGCCAGCAGCCATCTCGGGACTAGCGGGGGCACAGATACGCAGTATTTT
TRBV6-1	-	few	TRBJ1-1	CASSPTGNTEAFF	TGTGCCAGCAGCCCCACAGGGAACACTGAAGCTTTCTTT
TRBV7-9	-	-	TRBJ2-1	CASSPRLEIF	TGTGCCAGCAGCCCAAGGTTGGAGATCTTC
TRBV6-5	-	-	TRBJ1-6	CASSDGPLRTLHF	TGTGCCAGCAGCGACGGACCGCTTCGGACCCTCCACTTT
TRBV20-1	TRBD1	once	TRBJ1-2	CSATDRVAYTF	TGCAGTGCCACGGACAGGGTCGCCTACACCTTC
TRBV29-1	TRBD1	-	TRBJ2-7	CSVGGTGSSYEQYF	TGCAGCGTTGGCGGGACAGGGAGCTCCTACGAGCAGTACTTC
TRBV4-3	-	-	TRBJ2-4	CASSQDLGLAKNIQYF	TGCGCCAGCAGCCAAGATCTGGGGCTAGCCAAAAACATTCAGTACTTC
TRBV29-1	-	-	TRBJ2-1	CSVGRNNEQFF	TGCAGCGTTGGACGTAACAATGAGCAGTTCTTC
TRBV30	TRBD2	-	TRBJ2-3	CAWSGTSGYTDTQYF	TGTGCCTGGAGTGGGACTAGCGGATACACAGATACGCAGTATTTT
TRBV10-3	-	-	TRBJ1-1	CAISEGRNTEAFF	TGTGCCATCAGTGAGGGTAGGAACACTGAAGCTTTCTTT
TRBV5-1	TRBD1	few	TRBJ2-1	CASSLAPGQSYNEQFF	TGCGCCAGCAGTCTTGCCCCGGGACAGTCATACAATGAGCAGTTCTTC
TRBV4-3	-	-	TRBJ2-7	CASSQMLTGSAYEQYF	TGCGCCAGCAGCCAGATGCTTACAGGGAGTGCCTACGAGCAGTACTTC
TRBV5-1	-	-	TRBJ2-2	CASRTGTQNTGELFF	TGCGCCAGCAGGACGGGGACTCAGAACACCGGGGAGCTGTTTTTT
TRBV5-1	-	-	TRBJ2-7	CASSLETAYEQYF	TGCGCCAGCAGCTTGGAGACAGCCTACGAGCAGTACTTC
TRBV30	-	once	TRBJ2-6	CAWTSGSSGANVLTF	TGTGCCTGGACTTCAGGGAGCTCTGGGGCCAACGTCCTGACTTTC
TRBV4-1	-	-	TRBJ1-5	CASSQESASRNQPQHF	TGCGCCAGCAGCCAAGAATCGGCCAGCCGCAATCAGCCCCAGCATTTT
TRBV7-2	TRBD2	few	TRBJ2-5	CASGLAGARGTQYF	TGTGCCAGTGGACTAGCGGGGGCCCGAGGGACCCAGTACTTC
TRBV29-1	-	few	TRBJ1-5	CSVAGANQPQHF	TGCAGCGTTGCAGGGGCTAATCAGCCCCAGCATTTT
TRBV7-9	-	-	TRBJ1-2	CASSFGEAVYGYTF	TGTGCCAGCAGCTTCGGGGAGGCGGTCTATGGCTACACCTTC
TRBV29-1	-	-	TRBJ2-5	CSVDTPQDF	TGCAGCGTTGATACCCCCCAAGACTTC
TRBV7-6	TRBD2	-	TRBJ2-3	CASSSGTSGGTDTQYF	TGTGCCAGCAGCTCCGGGACTAGCGGGGGGACAGATACGCAGTATTTT
TRBV13	TRBD2	-	TRBJ2-7	CASSFSGGVYEQYF	TGTGCCAGCAGTTTTAGCGGGGGTGTCTACGAGCAGTACTTC
TRBV5-6	-	once	TRBJ2-5	CASSFSGEETQYF	TGTGCCAGCAGCTTCTCAGGGGAAGAGACCCAGTACTTC
TRBV12-5	-	few	TRBJ2-1	CASGQRTLSDEQFF	TGTGCTAGTGGCCAAAGGACCCTTAGCGATGAGCAGTTCTTC